This TCR beta chain was recovered during a study of PD-L1 blockade in urothelial cancer. Across the whole study: Of prior chemotherapy regimens, patients had received between 0 and 3. Across blood samples, T cells had a median count of about 140,000.

CDR1 SQVTM and CDR2 ANQGSEA come from the germline V gene. V shed 6 bases and J shed 0 bases, with 16 bases lying between them. The length of the CDR3 is 15 residues. Sequenced by immunoSEQ multiplex PCR; TCRdb stores in-frame clones only, minus some. This sample yields 95,000 to 130,000 clones, of which 85% to 90% are seen a single time; around 1.7% belongs to the top ten. The time point here: peripheral blood 6 weeks after treatment start. The sample in question was PBMCs, obtained around atezolizumab (anti-PD-L1) treatment. V usage is TRBV29-1 and J usage is TRBJ2-3; D may be TRBD1 (7 bases). This clonotype was obtained from a man in his fifties or sixties with urothelial cancer. The CDR3 DNA follows: TGCAGCGTCCTAGGAGGGGGCGAGAGCACAGATACGCAGTATTTT. Protein: CSVLGGGESTDTQYF.